This T cell receptor (beta chain) was sequenced in a study of blood T cell repertoires in COVID-19. About the study: The origin of the acute and convalescent COVID-19 samples was the United States, Italy and Spain. T cells, B-cell-depleted T cells, or PBMCs supplied cDNA or gDNA.

Original processing methods: Estimated nucleated cell counts came from reference gene primer amplification. Only in-frame clones appear in the TCRdb table, and some are missing; sequencing was by immunoSEQ multiplex PCR. V and J calls and clone size are copied from that table; D and trimming were computed from the DNA. This table holds 35,000 to 40,000 clones, about 82% found once. V lost 4 bases, J lost 7 bases, and 14 bases stayed unmatched. The CDR3 is 17 amino acids. Germline V gene sequence: CDR1 LGHNA, CDR2 YSLEER. Sequencing input: peripheral blood. The clonotype was recovered from a middle-aged man with active COVID-19. The genes are TRBV4-3 and TRBJ1-4, with TRBD1 matching over 8 bases. Here the CDR3 DNA reads TGCGCCAGCAGCCTACGGGGCAGGGGGCGCGAGATTGAAAAACTGTTTTTT. Its protein product is CASSLRGRGREIEKLFF.